These 10 T cell receptor beta chains share one sample of origin, sequenced in a study of blood T cells in healthy people across ages. Sample-barcoded 5' priming and a J-beta primer mix drove a second PCR of about 6 to 11 cycles. TCRdb processed the 5' RACE reads anew with MiXCR; each CDR3 protein has one entry. The sample has more than 900,000 distinct CDR3 sequences, around 25% seen once; the top ten hold around 0.7%. This sample also belongs to another study, concerning T cells of mothers and their children.

The sample was blood. Receptor source: a girl aged 2-10 years in good health.

This clonotype occurred a few times. The V and J genes are TRBV28 and TRBJ1-2; 7 positions match TRBD1. The CDR3 length is 14 residues. Losses at the gene ends were 5 bases for V and 6 bases for J; bases not matched to a gene: 9. The V gene's germline CDR1 is MDHEN and CDR2 SYDVKM. The CDR3 is CASSTRSTGNGYTF. CDR3 nucleotide sequence: TGTGCCAGCAGTACCCGGTCGACAGGGAATGGCTACACCTTC.

The sample holds a few counts of this clonotype. This CDR3 is CASSYLGAEGEKLFF. The CDR3 bases are TGTGCCAGCAGTTACTTGGGGGCGGAGGGTGAAAAACTGTTTTTT. The V and J genes are TRBV6-5 and TRBJ1-4, with D perhaps TRBD1 (6 bases). Germline V CDR1 and CDR2: MNHEY, SVGAGI. This CDR3 comprises 15 residues. V was clipped by 1 base and J by 7 bases, with 13 bases between them.

A few counts support this clonotype. The chain links TRBV27 to TRBJ1-6, with 7 bases matching TRBD1. CDR1 and CDR2 (germline): MNHEY, SMNVEV (reference sequence). The CDR3 is made up of 21 amino acids. J lost 0 bases, V lost 5 bases, and 19 bases had no gene match. The CDR3 protein is CASSPGRDRSLLSSYNSPLHF. CDR3 DNA sequence: TGTGCCAGCAGTCCAGGCCGGGACAGAAGTCTTCTTAGCTCCTATAATTCACCCCTCCACTTT.

This clonotype has only a few counts. This chain links TRBV7-2 with TRBJ2-5; tentative D call: TRBD2 (6 bases). The J call is doubtful: the DNA matches TRBJ2-1 better. Looked up from germline, CDR1 is SGHTA and CDR2 is FQGNSA. This CDR3 spans 16 amino acids. CDR3 amino acids: CASSLPRPGGLSEQFF. For the CDR3, the DNA is TGTGCCAGCAGCTTACCCAGGCCAGGAGGGTTGAGTGAGCAGTTCTTC.

The CDR3 region has the DNA TGTGCCAGCAGCTCTATCGGGACAGAGCAGTTCTTC. Residues: CASSSIGTEQFF. The chain couples TRBV28 to TRBJ2-5; the D gene is possibly TRBD1 (6 bases). With the DNA end fitting TRBJ2-1 better, the J assignment may be wrong. The V gene's germline CDR1 is MDHEN and CDR2 SYDVKM. This CDR3 contains 12 residues.

This clonotype was picked up a small number of times. The gene calls are TRBV20-1 and TRBJ2-1; TRBD1 might be the D (6 bases). CDR1 is DFQATT, CDR2 SNEGSKA, per germline (reference sequence). CDR3 length: 14 residues. V was cut by 1 base and J by 6 bases, with 13 bases left in between. The CDR3 reads CSARVPGAGNEQFF. For the CDR3, the DNA is TGCAGTGCTAGAGTACCAGGGGCGGGCAATGAGCAGTTCTTC.

This clonotype occurred a few times. CDR3 DNA sequence: TGTGCCAGCAGTGCTCTAGGGGCCGGAACTAATGAAAAACTGTTTTTT. It codes for CASSALGAGTNEKLFF. This chain connects TRBV6-1 to TRBJ1-4; maybe TRBD1 (5 bases). The V end lost 4 bases, the J end lost 1 base, and 13 bases lay between the germline ends. The germline V gene encodes CDR1 MNHNS and CDR2 SASEGT. This CDR3 comprises 16 residues.

The V gene is TRBV6-2 or TRBV6-3, the J gene TRBJ2-5; D remains ambiguous. CDR1 and CDR2 (germline): MNHEY, SVGEGT. Between the trimmed V and J ends, which lost 5 bases and 0 bases, there was a span of 10 bases. The CDR3 covers 14 residues. The CDR3 coding sequence is TGTGCCAGCAGTCTTTCAGAAAACCAAGAGACCCAGTACTTC. Amino acid sequence: CASSLSENQETQYF.

The rearrangement joins TRBV7-8 to TRBJ2-7; a possible D gene is TRBD2 (5 bases). Germline assignment: CDR1 SGHVS and CDR2 FQNEAQ. Trimming cost V 9 bases and J 0 bases, with 9 bases left between them. There are 12 residues in the CDR3. CDR3 in amino acids: CASKGDSYEQYF. DNA of the CDR3: TGTGCCAGTAAGGGAGACTCCTACGAGCAGTACTTC.

The CDR3 spells CSARDPVAGAESSYEQYF. The CDR3 DNA sequence: TGCAGTGCTAGGGACCCCGTGGCTGGAGCGGAGAGCTCCTACGAGCAGTACTTC. The chain is built from TRBV20-1 and TRBJ2-7, with D possibly TRBD2 on 5 matching bases. This CDR3 is built from 18 residues. The V gene's germline CDR1 is DFQATT and CDR2 SNEGSKA (reference sequence). V was clipped by 3 bases and J by 0 bases, with 24 bases between them.